Listed here are 10 T cell receptor beta chains from one sample, sequenced in a study of regulatory T cells in long-lasting Graves disease. The time point is: newly diagnosed GD, antithyroid drugs for less than 3 months. Researchers made the TCR library from RNA that was extracted from PBMCs. iRepertoire HTBI primers and Arm-PCR of CDR3 regions built TCR beta libraries. TCRdb redid the calling of the multiplex PCR reads with MiXCR, one entry per CDR3 protein. This sample carries about 240,000 distinct CDR3 sequences, 20% of them seen once, and the ten largest clones take 11% to 15%. This material consisted of peripheral blood mononuclear cells (PBMCs), taken at new diagnosis, from a patient treated with antithyroid drugs. These receptors were collected from a female donor with Graves disease.

Ten or more counts support this clonotype. V gene TRBV18 combines with J gene TRBJ2-7; 7 bases line up with TRBD1. V lost 4 bases to trimming and J lost 2 bases; unmatched junction nucleotides: 8. Germline V gives CDR1 KGHSH, CDR2 LQKENI. CDR3 size: 15 residues. In DNA form, the CDR3 reads TGTGCCAGCTCACAAGGTCCTACAGGGGCCTACGAGCAGTACTTC. Residues: CASSQGPTGAYEQYF.

In this sample, this clonotype turned up a few times. This sequence may be a read error, since a much larger clone differs from it by one base. CDR3 in amino acids: CSAHISGGIAKNIQYF. The CDR3 DNA follows: TGCAGTGCGCATATTAGCGGGGGAATAGCCAAAAACATTCAGTACTTC. The V call is TRBV20-1, the J call TRBJ2-4; 9 positions match TRBD2. Germline values: CDR1 DFQATT, CDR2 SNEGSKA (reference sequence). J lost 0 bases, V lost 6 bases, and 9 bases had no gene match. This CDR3 is built from 16 residues.

This clonotype was observed many times. The V and J genes are TRBV24-1 and TRBJ1-2; D uncertain. The germline V gene encodes CDR1 KGHDR and CDR2 SFDVKD. The CDR3 runs to 15 residues. The V end lost 2 bases, the J end lost 2 bases, and 11 bases lay between the germline ends. DNA of the CDR3: TGTGCCACCAGTGATTCGATGACGGAAAACTATGGCTACACCTTC. Translation gives CATSDSMTENYGYTF.

Ten or more counts support this clonotype. This chain joins TRBV6-2 or TRBV6-3 and TRBJ1-1; no definite D call. The CDR3 runs to 13 residues. The germline CDR1 and CDR2 sequences are MNHEY and SVGEGT. V was trimmed by 6 bases and J by 6 bases, leaving 14 bases between them. CDR3 DNA: TGTGCCAGCAGCGCCGTTGGGATCGCTGAAGCTTTCTTT. Protein product: CASSAVGIAEAFF.

There are many counts of this clonotype. The CDR3 region has the DNA TGTGCCATCCTCGGACAGGGATCCTACGAGCAGTACTTC. It specifies CAILGQGSYEQYF. The chain has TRBV12-3 or TRBV12-4 and TRBJ2-7, with 8 positions matching TRBD1. Losses at the gene ends were 10 bases for V and 1 base for J; bases not matched to a gene: 6. The CDR3 is 13 residues long.

Points on this clonotype: A far larger clone differs by one base, so this is likely a read error. The DNA of the CDR3 is TGCGCCAGCAGCCAAGAAGAGCAGTACTCCTACAATGAGCAGTACTTC. Its protein product is CASSQEEQYSYNEQYF. V is TRBV4-3 and J is TRBJ2-4; D is uncertain. V was shortened by 0 bases and J by 13 bases, with 22 bases between the two germline ends. There are 16 residues in the CDR3. CDR1 is LGHNA, CDR2 YSLEER, per germline.

The sample holds a few counts of this clonotype. V gene TRBV20-1 combines with J gene TRBJ1-2; maybe TRBD1 (5 bases). The CDR3 consists of 15 residues. V gave up 1 base and J gave up 3 bases, with 15 bases separating them. The germline V gene encodes CDR1 DFQATT and CDR2 SNEGSKA (reference sequence). This chain's CDR3 is CSARVSGGKDYGYTF. CDR3 bases: TGCAGTGCTAGAGTATCGGGGGGTAAGGACTATGGCTACACCTTC.

This clonotype was seen repeatedly, ten times or more. The chain links TRBV28 to TRBJ2-7; 9 bases are a match to TRBD1. The CDR3 is 13 amino acids. V shed 4 bases and J 3 bases; nucleotides not matched to a gene: 1. Germline CDR1 MDHEN, CDR2 SYDVKM. This chain's CDR3 is CASSSGQGYEQYF. The CDR3 DNA sequence: TGTGCCAGCAGTTCGGGACAGGGCTACGAGCAGTACTTC.

On this clonotype: It may be a read error: a sequence one base away is much more abundant. The chain has TRBV4-3 and TRBJ2-1, with D possibly TRBD2 on 6 matching bases. Trimming took 4 bases from V and 8 from J, leaving 18 bases between them. The germline CDR1 and CDR2 sequences are LGHNA and YSLEER. The CDR3 runs 15 residues. CDR3 loop: CASSLELARYDEQFF. The CDR3 DNA is TGCGCCAGCAGCCTAGAACTAGCTAGATATGATGAGCAGTTCTTC.

This clonotype was seen repeatedly, ten times or more. The genes are TRBV6-2 or TRBV6-3 and TRBJ2-1; no clear D gene. Per the germline V gene, CDR1 is MNHEY and CDR2 is SVGEGT. The V gene lost 1 base and the J gene lost 10 bases, with 11 bases spanning the gap. This CDR3 spans 13 amino acids. CDR3 bases: TGTGCCAGCAGTTACTATTATACAGAAGAGCAGTTCTTC. Translation gives CASSYYYTEEQFF.